This T cell receptor (beta chain) was identified in a study of T cell repertoires in cytomegalovirus infection. Study-level background: It was the public TCR beta signatures that indicated both CMV infection and matching HLA type.

The CDR3 contains 14 residues. The V gene lost 4 bases and the J gene lost 2 bases, with 12 bases spanning the gap. Germline V CDR1 and CDR2: MDHEN, SYDVKM. TCRdb itself ran the reads through MiXCR, one entry per CDR3 protein. The table has approximately 390,000 distinct CDR3 sequences, approximately 35% seen once. Study outcomes and limitations: Of the TCR beta families, the public ones yielded a cumulative frequency that identified carriers of CMV plus the relevant HLA. HLA-C-restricted, CMV-specific TCR beta clonotypes were dominant ex vivo.

This clonotype was seen a handful of times. The antigen is undetermined. This receptor was obtained from a human donor in good health (CMV status not recorded). Some clones in this sample may be carry-over from other donors' samples. Sequenced material: cultured PBMCs, taken from culture after CMV antigen stimulation. The genes are TRBV28 and TRBJ2-7; a possible D gene is TRBD1 (5 bases). The DNA of the CDR3 is TGTGCCAGCAGTTCTCCGACAGCGACCTACGAGCAGTACTTC. Amino acids: CASSSPTATYEQYF. The full variable domain, with the rest looked up from reference TRBV28 and TRBJ2-7, is DVKVTQSSRYLVKRTGEKVFLECVQDMDHENMFWYRQDPGLGLRLIYFSYDVKMKEKGDIPEGYSVSREKKERFSLILESASTNQTSMYLCASSSPTATYEQYFGPGTRLTVT.